One sample yielded the 14 T cell receptor beta chains listed below, sequenced in a study of blood T cell repertoires in COVID-19. Some clones are missing from TCRdb's copy, which holds only in-frame ones; the method was immunoSEQ multiplex PCR. The sample holds a few hundred thousand clones; 85% to 90% are singletons and the top ten take 10%. Sequencing used PBMCs or T cells enriched from blood (not recorded which). The receptors were sampled from a woman between 18 and 29 years old who had recovered from COVID-19.

This rearrangement joins TRBV7-3 to TRBJ2-3; possible D gene TRBD1, 6 bases. This CDR3 is built from 13 residues. Germline V gene data show CDR1 as SGHTA and CDR2 as FQGTGA. V gave up 6 bases and J gave up 1 base, with 8 bases separating them. The CDR3 loop is CASRDSRTDTQYF. In DNA form, the CDR3 reads TGTGCCAGCAGGGACAGTCGCACAGATACGCAGTATTTT. The variable domain in full, with the rest retrieved from reference TRBV7-3 and TRBJ2-3, is GAGVSQTPSNKVTEKGKYVELRCDPISGHTALYWYRQSLGQGPEFLIYFQGTGAADDSGLPNDRFFAVRPEGSVSTLKIQRTERGDSAVYLCASRDSRTDTQYFGPGTRLTVL.

The rearrangement joins TRBV27 to TRBJ1-2; a possible D gene is TRBD1 (6 bases). CDR3 length equals 14 residues. CDR1 and CDR2 from the germline V gene are MNHEY and SMNVEV (reference sequence). Trimming pared 7 bases from V and 6 bases from J, leaving 18 bases between. DNA of the CDR3: TGTGCCAGCACCTCCTACGGCCAGGGGAATGGCTACACCTTC. It specifies CASTSYGQGNGYTF.

V is TRBV5-1 and J is TRBJ1-6; D not certain. The V gene lost 0 bases and the J gene lost 14 bases, with 9 bases spanning the gap. The CDR3 has 12 residues. Germline V gene lookup returns CDR1 SGHRS and CDR2 YFSETQ. This CDR3 is CASSLDRETLHF. The CDR3 nucleotides read TGCGCCAGCAGCTTGGATCGGGAAACCCTCCACTTT.

Notes on this clone: Other DNA sequences in this specimen translate into the identical CDR3. This chain connects TRBV6-5 to TRBJ1-2; D is uncertain. In germline, CDR1 is MNHEY, CDR2 SVGAGI. This CDR3 spans 13 amino acids. V was trimmed by 2 bases and J by 0 bases, leaving 4 bases between them. DNA for the CDR3: TGTGCCAGCAGTTACGACTCTAACTATGGCTACACCTTC. Its protein is CASSYDSNYGYTF.

The chain employs TRBV5-6 and TRBJ1-2; TRBD1 aligns across 7 bases. CDR1 and CDR2 from the germline V gene are SGHDT and YYEEEE. The CDR3 runs to 14 residues. The J segment lost 8 bases and the V segment lost 4 bases, leaving 11 bases of the junction unmatched. The CDR3 region is CASSPGTVFQGYTF. DNA of the CDR3: TGTGCCAGCAGCCCCGGGACAGTCTTCCAAGGCTACACCTTC.

The chain is built from TRBV6-6 and TRBJ1-1; the D gene is possibly TRBD1 (5 bases). This CDR3 is 16 amino acids long. The V and J ends lost 4 bases and 0 bases respectively, with 15 bases between them. Germline CDR1 MNHNY, CDR2 SVGAGI (reference sequence). This chain's CDR3 is CASSSPGGVMNTEAFF. The CDR3 region has the DNA TGTGCCAGCAGTTCCCCCGGGGGAGTCATGAACACTGAAGCTTTCTTT.

This clone was observed once. This chain connects TRBV30 to TRBJ1-4; 7 positions match TRBD1. Germline CDR1 is GTSNPN and CDR2 is SVGIG (reference sequence). CDR3 length: 13 residues. With 8 bases clipped from V and 4 bases from J, the junction kept 7 bases outside the gene matches. CDR3 nucleotides: TGTGCCCAAGGGGGGACAGTTAATGAAAAACTGTTTTTT. Translated: CAQGGTVNEKLFF.

V usage is TRBV6-2 or TRBV6-3 and J usage is TRBJ2-7; 7 bases match TRBD1. CDR1 and CDR2 from the germline V gene are MNHEY and SVGEGT. V dropped 5 bases and J dropped 0; count of bases not matched to a gene: 10. The CDR3 sequence is 16 residues long. CDR3 DNA: TGTGCCAGCAGTCCCCTTGGCGCAGGGGGCTCCTACGAGCAGTACTTC. It translates to CASSPLGAGGSYEQYF.

The chain employs TRBV7-9 and TRBJ2-7; 8 bases map to TRBD2. Germline V gives CDR1 SEHNR, CDR2 FQNEAQ (reference sequence). The junction had 17 bases not matched to a gene; V was cut back by 6 bases and J by 4 bases. CDR3 size: 17 residues. The CDR3 protein is CASSGPRTVGRGYEQYF. The CDR3 coding sequence is TGTGCCAGCAGTGGACCTCGGACAGTCGGGAGGGGATACGAGCAGTACTTC.

This chain joins TRBV28 and TRBJ2-1; 8 nucleotides align to TRBD1. With 5 bases clipped from V and 0 bases from J, the junction kept 6 bases outside the gene matches. The CDR3 has 16 residues. Germline V lookup: CDR1 MDHEN, CDR2 SYDVKM. The CDR3 DNA reads as TGTGCCAGCAGTCCATCGACAGGGGCCTCCTACAATGAGCAGTTCTTC. Translated: CASSPSTGASYNEQFF.

V is TRBV7-2 and J is TRBJ2-7, with TRBD1 matching over 8 bases. Losses at the gene ends were 3 bases for V and 4 bases for J; bases not matched to a gene: 5. The CDR3 spans 14 residues. Germline CDR1 SGHTA, CDR2 FQGNSA. The CDR3 is CASSFQDRVYEQYF. CDR3 nucleotides: TGTGCCAGCAGCTTCCAGGACAGGGTTTACGAGCAGTACTTC.

The rearrangement uses TRBV5-4 and TRBJ2-3; D is possibly TRBD2 (7 bases). The V gene lost 7 bases and the J gene lost 0 bases, with 21 bases spanning the gap. Germline V CDR1 and CDR2: SGHNT, YYREEE (reference sequence). The CDR3 length is 17 residues. This CDR3 reads CASGTPSGGPSTDTQYF. The CDR3 DNA sequence: TGTGCCAGCGGAACTCCTTCGGGGGGCCCTAGCACAGATACGCAGTATTTT.

This chain connects TRBV27 to TRBJ1-2, with D possibly TRBD1 on 6 matching bases. This CDR3 spans 15 amino acids. Germline V CDR1 and CDR2: MNHEY, SMNVEV (reference sequence). Trimming cost V 5 bases and J 0 bases, with 13 bases left between them. For the CDR3, the DNA is TGTGCCAGCAGTGCAACAGGGCTAACTAACTATGGCTACACCTTC. Translation: CASSATGLTNYGYTF.

The chain joins TRBV28 to TRBJ2-2, with D tentatively TRBD2 (6 bases). CDR3 length: 15 amino acids. Germline V gene sequence: CDR1 MDHEN, CDR2 SYDVKM. V lost 6 bases and J 2 bases, leaving 13 bases between the germline ends. The CDR3 is CASRGASDNTGELFF. The CDR3, as DNA: TGTGCCAGCAGAGGAGCTAGCGACAACACCGGGGAGCTGTTTTTT.